This is a list of T cell receptor beta chains from one sample in a study of OX40 agonist ivuxolimab in advanced cancers. The repertoire was sequenced with immunoSEQ multiplex PCR; TCRdb's copy has only in-frame clones and lacks some. In the table there are about 77,000 clones, around 93% of which are singletons. The sequenced sample was CD4+ or CD8+ T cells sorted from blood, obtained in a trial of the OX40 agonist ivuxolimab. These TCRs come from an adult with an advanced solid tumor such as melanoma, head and neck, liver or kidney cancer. Each CDR3 is given without its conserved first and last residue. Part of the rows lack a size; the others show once, few, many or a class for expanded clones.

cdr3_aa v_call clone_size j_call
AWATSGGYNEQF TRBV30 once TRBJ2-1
ASNIIYNEQF TRBV5-8 . TRBJ2-1
ASSQDINLRGTYEQY TRBV4-3 . TRBJ2-7
ASSSDGTGELF TRBV5-4 . TRBJ2-2
ASTWTAHPGELF TRBV9 . TRBJ2-2
ASSRPPDTQY TRBV9 . TRBJ2-3
ASSLMASGRGFNSYNEQF TRBV11-3 . TRBJ2-1
ASLGGETQY TRBV2 . TRBJ2-5
ASSAGQGKQPQH TRBV9 . TRBJ1-5
ASSLAFSSSNSPLH TRBV7-2 few TRBJ1-6
AGGDQDTQY TRBV6-6 . TRBJ2-3
ASSISPRTYEQY TRBV19 . TRBJ2-7
ASRPTTGGTEAF TRBV5-1 . TRBJ1-1
ASSELGTGGSYEQY TRBV6-1 . TRBJ2-7
ASSVWDSNQPQH TRBV7-9 . TRBJ1-5
ATSRDMGLADPSYNEQF TRBV15 . TRBJ2-1
ASSEAPVAEAF TRBV2 . TRBJ1-1
AISDLQGNQPQH TRBV10-3 . TRBJ1-5
ASRGGLNEQF TRBV7-2 . TRBJ2-1
ASSARLADTGELF TRBV9 . TRBJ2-2
ASSARDRGHYEQY TRBV2 . TRBJ2-7
ASSHGGSTKETQY TRBV5-6 . TRBJ2-5
AWMLTPNTEAF TRBV30 once TRBJ1-1
ASSLVIVSGRVNEQF TRBV5-1 . TRBJ2-1
ASSRTSGGSYEQY TRBV27 . TRBJ2-7
ASSSSRTDVYGYT TRBV7-2 . TRBJ1-2
ASGLAGSTGELF TRBV9 . TRBJ2-2
ASSQFSGSLTGELF TRBV11-3 . TRBJ2-2
ASSTRGLGGTEAF TRBV27 . TRBJ1-1
ASRDRDRVLDTQY TRBV2 . TRBJ2-3
ASSPRRINYGYT TRBV7-8 . TRBJ1-2
ASRETGSYGYT TRBV6-1 . TRBJ1-2
ASSSQGADDYNEQF TRBV7-3 . TRBJ2-1
ASSLRAGGYEQY TRBV5-4 once TRBJ2-7
ASSAPLGRQELF TRBV9 . TRBJ2-2
ASSLSGGTYEQY TRBV27 . TRBJ2-7
ASSPARGDYEQY TRBV18 . TRBJ2-7
ASSYRLGTEAF TRBV6-5 . TRBJ1-1